Included here is one TCR beta chain sequence, with context. Its target is unknown. TCRdb's copy holds only in-frame clones and misses some; the assay was immunoSEQ multiplex PCR. This sample has hundreds of thousands of clones, with around 80% found just once. The donors belonged to the roughly 120-subject validation cohort, separate from the roughly 710-subject first cohort. The data derive from a study of cytomegalovirus exposure and HLA in healthy donors. Points from the study as a whole: Most TCR sequences showed up rarely, but some public TCRs showed up in many donors. The study listed roughly 160 cytomegalovirus-associated TCR beta chains. CMV antigen specificity of three CMV-associated chains was confirmed in vitro.

V was pared by 0 bases and J by 0 bases, with 6 bases between. The CDR3 totals 16 residues. In germline, CDR1 is LGHNA, CDR2 YSLEER. The receptor comes from a woman in her 30s in good health and CMV-seropositive. This sequence joins TRBV4-3 and TRBJ2-6; D is unclear. Sequenced sample: PBMCs. Here the CDR3 DNA reads TGCGCCAGCAGCCAAGATATCGACTCTGGGGCCAACGTCCTGACTTTC. Translation: CASSQDIDSGANVLTF.